Listed below are T cell receptor beta chains from one sample, sequenced in a study of T cells in Graves' hyperthyroidism and ophthalmopathy. TCRdb reanalysed the multiplex PCR reads using MiXCR and keeps one entry per CDR3 protein. Of some 490,000 distinct CDR3 sequences listed, 16% are singletons. Sequencing input: blood. The receptors were sampled from a woman aged 30 to 39 with Graves' ophthalmopathy. CDR3s leave out the opening cysteine and the closing phenylalanine or tryptophan. Each record gives: J gene, V gene, CDR3 protein.

>TRBJ1-5|TRBV28
ASSWNGISQPQH
>TRBJ1-1|TRBV28
ASSRGLYTEAF
>TRBJ2-7|TRBV28
ASSAPGTSYEQY
>TRBJ1-5|TRBV29-1
SVEQGGNQPQH
>TRBJ2-7|TRBV29-1
SVDIGTSGSGEQY
>TRBJ2-4|TRBV28
ASSLRLAPTGKNIQY
>TRBJ1-5|TRBV6-2/TRBV6-3
ASSYAIGQPQH
>TRBJ1-5|TRBV24-1
ATSDVTGGNQPQH
>TRBJ2-1|TRBV5-5
ASSLASTVEQF
>TRBJ2-1|TRBV27
ASTRELAGIYNEQF
>TRBJ1-5|TRBV5-6
ASSLRQGASNQPQH
>TRBJ1-1|TRBV29-1
SVVGQENTEAF
>NA|TRBV4-2
ASSQGAGASRGEQY
>TRBJ2-1|TRBV6-2/TRBV6-3
ASSPSGFNEQF
>TRBJ2-1|TRBV7-9
ASSGGLAGVRNEQF
>TRBJ2-3|TRBV5-5
ASSLKGSRVDTQY
>TRBJ1-5|TRBV19
ASSVGTGAGKPQH
>TRBJ2-7|TRBV13
ASSLRGGEQY
>TRBJ1-1|TRBV20-1
SASAGDTEAF
>TRBJ2-2|TRBV18
ASSPQVFANTGELF
>TRBJ2-1|TRBV12-3/TRBV12-4
ASSLRVGTLGRNEQF
>TRBJ2-7|TRBV6-1
ASSEVQRPNYEQY
>TRBJ2-4|TRBV7-9
ASTGTSGMDLNIQY
>TRBJ2-5|TRBV6-9
ASSYGGASEETQY
>TRBJ1-5|TRBV2
ASSEGYSNQPQH
>TRBJ2-3|TRBV4-3
ASSHGRRTDTQY
>TRBJ2-3|TRBV5-6
ASSLAMPSGRTDTQY
>TRBJ2-7|TRBV19
ASSIGHSYEQY
>TRBJ2-1|TRBV5-1
ASSLALLSNEQF
>TRBJ2-1|TRBV7-9
ASSSPGWGEQF
>TRBJ2-7|TRBV9
ASSATVQGEQY
>TRBJ2-1|TRBV28
ASSLEGLAGVPNNDEQF
>TRBJ2-5|TRBV28
ASMGIWETQY
>TRBJ2-7|TRBV7-9
ASSSKGTSGYYEQY
>TRBJ2-1|TRBV14
ASSPSEYNEQF
>TRBJ2-4|TRBV6-1
ASTSPLAKNIQY
>TRBJ1-1|TRBV6-1
ASSELWRTTEAF
>TRBJ2-1|TRBV7-2
ASFLKVGTYNEQF
>TRBJ2-1|TRBV6-1
ASRTGEWMDEQF
>TRBJ2-3|TRBV29-1
SVGEGAHSDTQY
>TRBJ2-7|TRBV28
ASRKDRRLYEQY
>TRBJ2-7|TRBV27
ASSLRFSQDEQY
>TRBJ1-5|TRBV28
ATKSRESNQPQH
>TRBJ2-4|TRBV20-1
SARAGSKNIQY
>TRBJ2-1|TRBV18
ASSQSGNNEQF
>TRBJ1-5|TRBV28
ASTYGYQPQH